This T cell receptor beta chain was sequenced for a study of long-term antiretroviral therapy in people with HIV. Regarding the study as a whole: Against controls, HIV repertoires showed narrower ranges of CDR3 length.

This was the immunoSEQ v3.0 assay at survey level. In sequencing, about 40,000-50,000 T-cell genomes per sample were targeted. Profiled with immunoSEQ multiplex PCR; TCRdb holds only in-frame clones, not every one. The sample consists of about 35,000 clones, roughly 79% of them appearing once. As concerns this clone: Its antigen is as yet unknown.

V gave up 1 base and J gave up 0 bases, with 7 bases separating them. This CDR3 has 15 residues. Germline V gene sequence: CDR1 SGHAT, CDR2 FQNNGV. This rearrangement joins TRBV11-2 to TRBJ1-3; the D is unclear. Specimen: unsorted PBMCs, collected 3 years after starting antiretroviral therapy. This sequence originates from a man between 50 and 59 years old with HIV. The CDR3 nucleotides read TGTGCCAGCAGCTTAGTGGCGGGCTCTGGAAACACCATATATTTT. This encodes CASSLVAGSGNTIYF.